This is a list of T cell receptor beta chains from one sample in a study of cytomegalovirus exposure and HLA in healthy donors. Sequencing used immunoSEQ multiplex PCR; TCRdb keeps in-frame clones, though not all of them. This sample has 71,000 or so clones; around 93% occur once, and the top ten carry over 0.8%. The sequenced sample was PBMCs. All receptors derive from a woman aged 18 to 35 in good health and CMV-seronegative. CDR3s include the opening cysteine and the closing phenylalanine or tryptophan. Each record gives: V gene, clone size, D gene, J gene, CDR3 protein, CDR3 DNA. D genes are given only for firm matches. Expanded clones get a size class; other rows say once, few or many, or leave the size out.

V: TRBV27; size: .; D: .; J: TRBJ1-1; CDR3: CASSLSGTMVAFF; DNA: TGTGCCAGCAGTTTATCTGGGACAATGGTAGCTTTCTTT
V: TRBV9; size: few; D: TRBD2; J: TRBJ2-3; CDR3: CASSALSGGAKDTQYF; DNA: TGTGCCAGCAGCGCTCTTAGCGGGGGGGCGAAAGATACGCAGTATTTT
V: TRBV28; size: .; D: .; J: TRBJ2-7; CDR3: CASMEGGEQYF; DNA: TGTGCCAGCATGGAAGGGGGTGAGCAGTACTTC
V: TRBV29-1; size: .; D: .; J: TRBJ2-5; CDR3: CSVETGETQYF; DNA: TGCAGCGTTGAAACTGGAGAGACCCAGTACTTC
V: TRBV4-2; size: .; D: TRBD1; J: TRBJ1-1; CDR3: CASRDQQGINSEAFF; DNA: TGTGCCAGCAGAGATCAACAGGGGATTAATTCTGAAGCTTTCTTT
V: TRBV4-2; size: .; D: .; J: TRBJ2-1; CDR3: CASSQDLLGRAYNEQFF; DNA: TGTGCCAGCAGCCAAGATCTTCTCGGGAGAGCCTACAATGAGCAGTTCTTC
V: TRBV7-9; size: .; D: TRBD2; J: TRBJ2-1; CDR3: CASSLSSSGRARYNEQFF; DNA: TGTGCCAGCAGCTTAAGTTCTAGCGGGAGGGCCAGATACAATGAGCAGTTCTTC
V: TRBV29-1; size: .; D: TRBD1; J: TRBJ2-1; CDR3: CSVSDRGIKNEQFF; DNA: TGCAGCGTTTCCGACAGGGGGATTAAGAATGAGCAGTTCTTC
V: TRBV5-4; size: .; D: .; J: TRBJ2-5; CDR3: CASSGNLGGQETQYF; DNA: TGTGCCAGCAGCGGAAACCTAGGGGGCCAAGAGACCCAGTACTTC
V: TRBV28; size: once; D: .; J: TRBJ1-2; CDR3: CASSLYGNSFF; DNA: TGTGCCAGCAGTTTATACGGGAATTCCTTCTTC
V: TRBV12-2; size: .; D: .; J: TRBJ2-2; CDR3: CASRLAQTGELFF; DNA: TGTGCAAGTCGCTTAGCTCAAACCGGGGAGCTGTTTTTT
V: TRBV5-6; size: once; D: .; J: TRBJ2-2; CDR3: CASSRRQTNTGELFF; DNA: TGTGCCAGCAGCAGACGACAAACGAACACCGGGGAGCTGTTTTTT
V: TRBV29-1; size: .; D: TRBD1; J: TRBJ1-4; CDR3: CSVGEQGAREKLFF; DNA: TGCAGCGTTGGGGAACAGGGGGCGCGGGAAAAACTGTTTTTT
V: TRBV27; size: .; D: TRBD2; J: TRBJ2-1; CDR3: CASSGLGGGLPRIINEQFF; DNA: TGTGCCAGCAGTGGACTGGGCGGGGGTCTCCCACGCATCATCAATGAGCAGTTCTTC
V: TRBV12-5; size: once; D: TRBD1; J: TRBJ2-5; CDR3: CASDPLGQREETQYF; DNA: TGTGCTAGTGACCCCTTGGGACAGAGAGAAGAGACCCAGTACTTC
V: TRBV4-1; size: .; D: TRBD1; J: TRBJ2-7; CDR3: CASSQADREPYEQYF; DNA: TGCGCCAGCAGCCAAGCCGACAGGGAACCCTACGAGCAGTACTTC